This TCR beta chain was profiled in a study of control samples from healthy donors and cancer patients (TCRdb year 2020). As concerns this clone: Its binding antigen is unknown. No much larger clone is present one base from it, and per-base qualities are unavailable.

The library was produced with the immunoSEQ multiplex PCR assay. TCRdb stores this immuneACCESS table with in-frame sequences only. Part of the clones is absent; in the studies checked, under half of the shortfall reflects unresolved V genes, and no reason is known for the rest. The sample table shows tens of thousands of clones, and roughly 85% are seen once. Of the sample, 22% falls within the top ten clones. The receptor was isolated from a man aged 55-75 years with head and neck cancer. The sample consisted of PBMCs.

In nucleotide form, the sequence is TGTGCCAGCAGCTTTCCTGGGAGGGATTTGAACACCATATATTTT. This encodes CASSFPGRDLNTIYF. In this chain, TRBV5-4 is recombined with TRBJ1-3, with the D segment identity uncertain. A distance of 16 bases separates the germline ends of V and J, which lose 2 bases and 7 bases respectively. CDR1 and CDR2, per the germline V gene (reference sequence), are SGHNT and YYREEE. From the cysteine through the phenylalanine, the CDR3 covers 15 amino acids. Here the CDR3 DNA is all that survives: 45 bases in frame from base 1.